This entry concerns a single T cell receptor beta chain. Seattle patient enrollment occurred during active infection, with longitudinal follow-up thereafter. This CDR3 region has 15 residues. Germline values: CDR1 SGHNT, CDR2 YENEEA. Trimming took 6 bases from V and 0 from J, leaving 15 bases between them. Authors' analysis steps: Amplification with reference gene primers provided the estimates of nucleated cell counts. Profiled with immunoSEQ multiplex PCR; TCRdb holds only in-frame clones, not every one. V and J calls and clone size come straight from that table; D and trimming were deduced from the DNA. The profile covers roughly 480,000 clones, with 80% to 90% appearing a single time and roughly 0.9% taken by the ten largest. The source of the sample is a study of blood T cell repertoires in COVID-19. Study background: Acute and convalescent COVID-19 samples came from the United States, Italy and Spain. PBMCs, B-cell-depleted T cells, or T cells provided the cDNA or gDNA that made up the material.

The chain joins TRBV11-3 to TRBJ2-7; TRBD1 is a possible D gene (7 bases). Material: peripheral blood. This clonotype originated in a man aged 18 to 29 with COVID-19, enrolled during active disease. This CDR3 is CASSLRQGGSYEQYF. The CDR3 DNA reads TGTGCCAGCAGTCTCCGGCAGGGGGGCTCCTACGAGCAGTACTTC.